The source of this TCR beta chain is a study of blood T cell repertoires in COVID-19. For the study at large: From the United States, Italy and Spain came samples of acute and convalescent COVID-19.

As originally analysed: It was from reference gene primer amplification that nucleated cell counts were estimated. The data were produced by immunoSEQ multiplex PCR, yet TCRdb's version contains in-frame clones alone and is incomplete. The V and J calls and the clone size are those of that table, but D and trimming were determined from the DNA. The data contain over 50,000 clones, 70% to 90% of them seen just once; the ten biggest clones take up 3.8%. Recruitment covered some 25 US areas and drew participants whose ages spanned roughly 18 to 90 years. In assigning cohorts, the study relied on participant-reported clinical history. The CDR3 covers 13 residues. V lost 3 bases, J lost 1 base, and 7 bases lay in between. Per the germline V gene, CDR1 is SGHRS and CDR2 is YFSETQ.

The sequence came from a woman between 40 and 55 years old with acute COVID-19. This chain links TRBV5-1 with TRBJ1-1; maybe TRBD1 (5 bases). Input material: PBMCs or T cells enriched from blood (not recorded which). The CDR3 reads CASSYQGNTEAFF. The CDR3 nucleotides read TGCGCCAGCAGCTACCAGGGGAACACTGAAGCTTTCTTT.